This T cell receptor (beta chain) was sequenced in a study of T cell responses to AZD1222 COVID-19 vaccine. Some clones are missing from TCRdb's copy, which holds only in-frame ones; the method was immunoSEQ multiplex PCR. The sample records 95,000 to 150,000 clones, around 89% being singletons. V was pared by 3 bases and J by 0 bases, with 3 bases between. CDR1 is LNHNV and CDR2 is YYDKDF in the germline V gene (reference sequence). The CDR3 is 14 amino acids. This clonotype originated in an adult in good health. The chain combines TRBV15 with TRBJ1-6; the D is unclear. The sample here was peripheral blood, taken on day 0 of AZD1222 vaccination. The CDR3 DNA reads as TGTGCCACCAGCAGGAGCTCCTATAATTCACCCCTCCACTTT. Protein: CATSRSSYNSPLHF.